A selection of T cell receptor beta chains follows, all from one sample in a study of T cells expressing NK-cell markers. TCRdb re-called the 5' RACE reads and shows each CDR3 protein once, DNA omitted. The sample table sets out 150,000 or so distinct CDR3 sequences. The sequenced material came from blood T cells: a sorted CD56 or NKG2C T cell subset, CD4+ or CD8+ T cells, or bulk PBMC T cells (not recorded which). These receptors all come from a woman between 45 and 65 years old in good health. The CDR3 runs from the conserved cysteine through the conserved F or W.

j_call v_call cdr3_aa
TRBJ2-7 TRBV5-1 CASSLGVGKEEQYF
TRBJ2-1 TRBV20-1 CSARSSDHRDYNEQFF
TRBJ1-2 TRBV27 CASSPLGNSGYTF
TRBJ2-3 TRBV7-9 CASGEIGPTDTQYF
TRBJ2-3 TRBV19 CASSPEREGTDTQYF
TRBJ2-4 TRBV6-5 CASSYGDWGIQYF
TRBJ2-1 TRBV30 CAWASGLGDEQFF
TRBJ2-3 TRBV3-1 CASSQVGTDTQYF
TRBJ2-1 TRBV3-1 CASSPGTSGASSYNEQFF
TRBJ2-5 TRBV6-6 CASSLTGWQETQYF
TRBJ1-1 TRBV19 CASSSLEEAEAFF
TRBJ2-5 TRBV4-1 CASSHGTSGGETQYF
TRBJ2-7 TRBV4-2 CASSQEPDFTSYEQYF
TRBJ2-2 TRBV20-1 CSARDFLTGELFF
TRBJ1-1 TRBV12-3/TRBV12-4 CASSLSGVVAFF
TRBJ1-2 TRBV12-3/TRBV12-4 CASSSTQWGDTF
TRBJ2-1 TRBV7-7 CASSLGDFYSNEQFF
TRBJ1-2 TRBV12-5 CASGEVIRQNYGYTF
TRBJ1-5 TRBV7-8 CASSARGLGLHQPQHF
TRBJ1-1 TRBV24-1 CATSDFGGSGEAFF